This T cell receptor beta chain was sequenced for a study of T cell responses to AZD1222 COVID-19 vaccine. In its sample, this clone was seen a few times. The antigen is not known. Study-wide points: Repertoire sampling was restricted to post-peak T cell response timepoints. Donors in the cohort were predominantly white British and more often female, and clonal diversity was possibly underestimated.

TCRdb's table, derived via immunoSEQ multiplex PCR, lists solely in-frame clones and lacks some. The table includes about 140,000 clones, around nine tenths detected once. V was clipped by 2 bases and J by 8 bases, with 6 bases between them. This CDR3 is 11 amino acids long. The chain recombines TRBV12-3 or TRBV12-4 with TRBJ1-1; D uncertain. This material consisted of peripheral blood, taken on day 0 of AZD1222 vaccination. This TCR derives from an adult in good health. The CDR3 nucleotides are TGTGCCAGCAGTTTACTGGCAGAAGCTTTCTTT. It codes for CASSLLAEAFF.